Below are 26 T cell receptor beta chains sequenced from a single sample in a study of shared clonotypes between healthy human individuals. Terminally differentiated effector memory CD45RA+ cells were left out of the naive CD8 fraction, which was CD45RO-negative and positively selected for CCR7. Some clones are missing from TCRdb's copy, which holds only in-frame ones; the method was immunoSEQ multiplex PCR. This table has about 2 million clones, roughly 95% appearing once. The material sequenced was naive CD8+ T cells sorted from blood. These receptors originate from a man between 18 and 35 years old in good health.

The rearrangement uses TRBV7-9 and TRBJ2-2, with D maybe TRBD2 (5 bases). The CDR3 is made up of 13 amino acids. Germline V gives CDR1 SEHNR, CDR2 FQNEAQ (reference sequence). Trimming shortened V by 6 bases and J by 3 bases, and 8 bases separated the two germline ends. The CDR3 DNA reads TGTGCCAGCAGATTCGGGGACACCGGGGAGCTGTTTTTT. This gives the protein CASRFGDTGELFF. The full variable domain, its missing parts supplied by reference TRBV7-9 and TRBJ2-2, is DTGVSQNPRHKITKRGQNVTFRCDPISEHNRLYWYRQTLGQGPEFLTYFQNEAQLEKSRLLSDRFSAERPKGSFSTLEIQRTEQGDSAMYLCASRFGDTGELFFGEGSRLTVL.

Of note for this clone: This sample includes further DNA sequences coding for the same CDR3. The chain combines TRBV27 with TRBJ2-7, with a tentative D call TRBD2 (7 bases). The germline V gene has CDR1 MNHEY and CDR2 SMNVEV (reference sequence). The CDR3 runs to 14 residues. Trimming shortened V by 5 bases and J by 2 bases, and 13 bases separated the two germline ends. CDR3 amino acids: CASSLGGAPYEQYF. The CDR3 nucleotides read TGTGCCAGCAGTCTAGGGGGGGCCCCCTACGAGCAGTACTTC.

CDR3 in amino acids: CASSSTGNPSYEQYF. The CDR3 bases are TGTGCCAGCAGCAGTACAGGGAACCCAAGCTACGAGCAGTACTTC. The chain recombines TRBV5-5 with TRBJ2-7; tentatively, D is TRBD1 (6 bases). CDR1 and CDR2 (germline): SGHKS, YYEKEE (reference sequence). The CDR3 has 15 residues. V was trimmed by 4 bases and J by 3 bases, leaving 17 bases between them.

The J gene is TRBJ2-7, the V gene TRBV19; 8 nucleotides align to TRBD2. CDR3 length: 17 amino acids. CDR1 LNHDA and CDR2 SQIVND come from the germline V gene (reference sequence). Trimming cost V 0 bases and J 2 bases; bases outside gene matches: 9. CDR3 bases: TGTGCCAGTAGTATAGACCCCCTCCGGGAGGGTACCTACGAGCAGTACTTC. This encodes CASSIDPLREGTYEQYF.

The genes are TRBV10-2 and TRBJ1-6, with D perhaps TRBD1 (5 bases). V lost 2 bases and J 6 bases, leaving 14 bases between the germline ends. Germline-derived CDR1 and CDR2 are WSHSY and SAAADI. The CDR3 covers 16 residues. CDR3 sequence (DNA): TGCGCCAGCAGTGAGGACACTGACAGCCCTAATTCACCCCTCCACTTT. It encodes CASSEDTDSPNSPLHF.

This sequence joins TRBV12-5 and TRBJ2-7; D may correspond to TRBD1 or TRBD2 (6 bases each). The germline V gene encodes CDR1 LGHNT and CDR2 FRNRAP. The V end lost 9 bases, the J end lost 0 bases, and 9 bases lay between the germline ends. CDR3 length: 12 residues. CDR3 sequence reads: CASRGPSYEQYF. CDR3 DNA sequence: TGTGCTAGCCGGGGGCCCTCCTACGAGCAGTACTTC. Variable domain in full (rest from reference TRBV12-5 and TRBJ2-7): DARVTQTPRHKVTEMGQEVTMRCQPILGHNTVFWYRQTMMQGLELLAYFRNRAPLDDSGMPKDRFSAEMPDATLATLKIQPSEPRDSAVYFCASRGPSYEQYFGPGTRLTVT.

This rearrangement joins TRBV6-6 to TRBJ2-1, with 11 bases fitting TRBD2. This CDR3 spans 15 amino acids. With V trimmed by 8 bases and J by 3 bases, 6 bases remained unmatched. In germline, CDR1 is MNHNY, CDR2 SVGAGI (reference sequence). CDR3 in amino acids: CASSLLAGDYNEQFF. CDR3 nucleotides: TGTGCCAGCTCCCTACTAGCGGGGGACTACAATGAGCAGTTCTTC.

The rearrangement uses TRBV6-5 and TRBJ1-1; possible D gene TRBD1, 5 bases. CDR1 MNHEY and CDR2 SVGAGI come from the germline V gene. The CDR3 is 14 residues long. Trimming left V 7 bases short and J 5 bases short, with 17 bases between. CDR3 bases: TGTGCCAGCACTGGTGGGGGGAGGTGGACTGAAGCTTTCTTT. Translation: CASTGGGRWTEAFF.

The chain combines TRBV7-2 with TRBJ2-1; a weak D match, TRBD2 (6 bases). Trimming shortened V by 5 bases and J by 10 bases, and 15 bases separated the two germline ends. CDR1 and CDR2 (germline): SGHTA, FQGNSA. This CDR3 has 13 residues. CDR3 protein: CASSAGLALEQFF. CDR3 in DNA: TGTGCCAGCAGCGCGGGACTTGCTTTGGAGCAGTTCTTC.

The chain couples TRBV5-6 to TRBJ1-1; D uncertain. V was clipped by 4 bases and J by 3 bases, with 10 bases between them. This CDR3 has 13 amino acids. Per germline, CDR1 SGHDT and CDR2 YYEEEE. This CDR3 is CASSPGWDTEAFF. CDR3 DNA: TGTGCCAGCAGCCCCGGATGGGACACTGAAGCTTTCTTT.

The genes are TRBV5-1 and TRBJ2-1, with D possibly being TRBD2 (5 bases). Germline-derived CDR1 and CDR2 are SGHRS and YFSETQ. Deletions cut 0 bases from V and 6 bases from J, with 19 bases between. The CDR3 consists of 17 residues. CDR3 nucleotides: TGCGCCAGCAGCTTGGGGTTCGTGGGAGTGTTTAGCAATGAGCAGTTCTTC. Protein sequence: CASSLGFVGVFSNEQFF.

The rearrangement links TRBV6-5 to TRBJ2-2; D is unresolved. CDR1 is MNHEY and CDR2 is SVGAGI in the germline V gene. Trimming removed 6 bases from V and 1 base from J, with 12 bases in between. This CDR3 spans 15 amino acids. CDR3 residues: CASSLTGENTGELFF. CDR3 bases: TGTGCCAGCAGCTTAACGGGCGAGAACACCGGGGAGCTGTTTTTT.

The DNA of the CDR3 is TGCGCCAGCAGCGCCATAGAGGGGGGTCAGCCCCAGCATTTT. Its translation: CASSAIEGGQPQHF. The V and J genes are TRBV5-1 and TRBJ1-5, with a weak D call TRBD1 (6 bases). Germline CDR1 reads SGHRS; CDR2 reads YFSETQ. CDR3 length: 14 residues. Trimming stripped 4 bases from V and 6 bases from J, with 14 bases between.

The V and J genes are TRBV4-1 and TRBJ1-2; D gene ambiguous. Germline-derived CDR1 and CDR2 are MGHRA and YSYEKL. V dropped 4 bases and J dropped 0 bases, with 12 bases sitting between them. CDR3 length equals 15 residues. The DNA of the CDR3 is TGCGCCAGCAGCCTCGACGGGTTTTCTAACTATGGCTACACCTTC. Encoded protein: CASSLDGFSNYGYTF.

This chain uses TRBV5-6 with TRBJ1-4, with D hard to call. The germline V and J ends were trimmed by 6 bases and 4 bases, with 10 bases remaining between them. Germline V gene sequence: CDR1 SGHDT, CDR2 YYEEEE. The CDR3 extends over 13 amino acids. The CDR3 sequence: CASNDGYNEKLFF. CDR3 in DNA: TGTGCCAGCAACGACGGGTATAATGAAAAACTGTTTTTT.

The chain has TRBV5-1 and TRBJ2-7; 8 positions match TRBD1. Trimming at V came to 4 bases and at J to 1 base, leaving 10 bases not matched to a gene. The germline V gene has CDR1 SGHRS and CDR2 YFSETQ. The length of the CDR3 is 16 residues. This CDR3 reads CASSPGQVLPSYEQYF. The CDR3 DNA follows: TGCGCCAGCAGCCCGGGACAGGTCCTACCATCCTACGAGCAGTACTTC.

As for this clone: This sample also contains other DNA sequences that code for the same CDR3. The chain uses TRBV27 and TRBJ2-7; D remains ambiguous. Germline V gene data show CDR1 as MNHEY and CDR2 as SMNVEV (reference sequence). There are 15 residues in the CDR3. With 3 bases removed from V and 1 base from J, the gap between germline ends came to 13 bases. The chain's CDR3 is CASSFGAGGSYEQYF. The CDR3, as DNA: TGTGCCAGCAGTTTCGGTGCTGGCGGTTCCTACGAGCAGTACTTC.

The rearrangement links TRBV11-2 to TRBJ1-2; TRBD1 is a possible D gene (6 bases). V dropped 1 base and J dropped 3 bases, with 15 bases sitting between them. Germline lookup yields CDR1 SGHAT and CDR2 FQNNGV. The CDR3 spans 16 residues. CDR3 residues: CASSLGGTGIDYGYTF. CDR3 sequence (DNA): TGTGCCAGCAGCTTAGGGGGCACAGGGATTGACTATGGCTACACCTTC.

This clone was seen just once. V and J are TRBV4-1 and TRBJ2-2; no firm D call. This CDR3 is built from 13 residues. The V end lost 1 base, the J end lost 6 bases, and 6 bases lay between the germline ends. Germline CDR1 and CDR2: MGHRA and YSYEKL. Here the CDR3 DNA reads TGCGCCAGCAGCCAAGGACTGGCCGGGGAGCTGTTTTTT. The encoded protein is CASSQGLAGELFF.

The rearrangement joins TRBV6-1 to TRBJ2-7; TRBD1 aligns across 9 bases. The germline CDR1 and CDR2 sequences are MNHNS and SASEGT. CDR3 length equals 14 residues. The J segment lost 5 bases and the V segment lost 8 bases, leaving 10 bases of the junction unmatched. The CDR3 region has the DNA TGTGCCAGCGGTGGACAGGGGAGGATCGACGAGCAGTACTTC. Its protein product is CASGGQGRIDEQYF.

The chain employs TRBV7-5 and TRBJ1-2; the table names TRBD1, a call not compared with the DNA. TRBV7-5 is a listed pseudogene. The length of the CDR3 is 15 residues. CDR3 DNA sequence: TGTGCCAGAAGCTTCCCTACGGACAGTAACTATGGCTACACCTTC. Its protein product is CARSFPTDSNYGYTF.

CDR3 protein: CASSAPGQEVLAQYF. As DNA, the CDR3 is TGTGCCAGCAGCGCGCCGGGACAGGAGGTTTTGGCCCAGTACTTC. This chain joins TRBV11-1 and TRBJ2-5, with TRBD1 matching over 8 bases. CDR1 is SGHAT and CDR2 is FQDESV in the germline V gene (reference sequence). V was pared by 5 bases and J by 9 bases, with 14 bases of the junction left unmatched. This CDR3 is built from 15 residues.

The V call is TRBV27, the J call TRBJ2-4; D is uncertain. The germline V and J ends were trimmed by 1 base and 1 base, with 11 bases remaining between them. The CDR3 is made up of 16 amino acids. The germline CDR1 and CDR2 sequences are MNHEY and SMNVEV (reference sequence). This CDR3 is CASSLLVGMAKNIQYF. The CDR3 region has the DNA TGTGCCAGCAGTTTATTGGTGGGGATGGCCAAAAACATTCAGTACTTC.

The chain has TRBV7-2 and TRBJ2-7; TRBD2 is a possible D gene (6 bases). Germline lookup yields CDR1 SGHTA and CDR2 FQGNSA. The ends were cut back, 1 base at V and 6 bases at J, with 13 bases in the middle. The CDR3 is made up of 14 amino acids. CDR3 bases: TGTGCCAGCAGCTTAGGGGAGGACCCCAGCGAGCAGTACTTC. It yields the protein CASSLGEDPSEQYF. The full variable domain, completed using reference TRBV7-2 and TRBJ2-7, is GAGVSQSPSNKVTEKGKDVELRCDPISGHTALYWYRQSLGQGLEFLIYFQGNSAPDKSGLPSDRFSAERTGGSVSTLTIQRTQQEDSAVYLCASSLGEDPSEQYFGPGTRLTVT.

This chain links TRBV2 with TRBJ2-5, with TRBD1 as a possible D gene (6 bases). V was trimmed by 2 bases and J by 0 bases, leaving 19 bases between them. The CDR3 sequence is 18 residues long. The germline CDR1 and CDR2 sequences are SNHLY and FYNNEI. DNA of the CDR3: TGTGCCAGCAGTGAATACCCCTTACAGGGCGAGTACCAAGAGACCCAGTACTTC. Its translation: CASSEYPLQGEYQETQYF. Looking up the rest from reference TRBV2 and TRBJ2-5 gives the full variable domain: EPEVTQTPSHQVTQMGQEVILRCVPISNHLYFYWYRQILGQKVEFLVSFYNNEISEKSEIFDDQFSVERPDGSNFTLKIRSTKLEDSAMYFCASSEYPLQGEYQETQYFGPGTRLLVL.

The chain recombines TRBV13 with TRBJ2-7; D not resolved. Germline lookup yields CDR1 PRHDT and CDR2 FYEKMQ (reference sequence). V was pared by 2 bases and J by 5 bases, with 10 bases between. The CDR3 sequence is 13 residues long. CDR3 protein: CASSLMAGNEQYF. The CDR3, as DNA: TGTGCCAGCAGCTTAATGGCAGGCAACGAGCAGTACTTC.